A single T cell receptor beta chain is shown here with its context. The data originate from a study of OX40 agonist ivuxolimab in advanced cancers. Study context: Among those enrolled, mean age was about 62 years (range roughly 20 to 80) and about 79% were male.

Here immunoSEQ multiplex PCR was the method, and the copy in TCRdb shows in-frame clones only, minus some. The table lists tens of thousands of clones, 85% of them singletons, with about 0.82% in the top ten. The cohort excluded patients with autoimmune disease history or systemic immunosuppression. With 3 bases removed from V and 5 bases from J, the gap between germline ends came to 16 bases. Germline CDR1 reads MGHDK; CDR2 reads SYGVNS. The CDR3 has 15 residues. The sequence was collected from an adult with an advanced solid tumor such as melanoma, head and neck, liver or kidney cancer. The V and J genes are TRBV25-1 and TRBJ1-1; D gene unclear. The sequenced sample was CD4+ or CD8+ T cells sorted from blood, obtained in a trial of the OX40 agonist ivuxolimab. CDR3 nucleotides: TGTGCCAGCAGTGACTCTGGAGCCCGGGCGACTGAAGCTTTCTTT. Its translation: CASSDSGARATEAFF.